A single sample is the source of the 21 T cell receptor beta chains below, sequenced in a study of T cells in Graves' hyperthyroidism and ophthalmopathy. Template material for amplifying TCR beta CDR3 regions consisted of RNA transcripts. With the HTBI primer set, the TCR CDR3 went through a first round of RT-PCR. MiXCR, run by TCRdb on the multiplex PCR reads, gives a single entry per CDR3 protein. This repertoire shows 370,000 or so distinct CDR3 sequences, approximately 14% found once; its top ten account for about 27%. The sequenced material came from blood. These receptors came from a woman aged 18 to 35 with Graves' hyperthyroidism that later progressed to Graves' ophthalmopathy.

Of note for this clonotype: This may arise from a read error, as a much more abundant clone is one base away. The V gene is TRBV3-2, the J gene TRBJ2-1; TRBD2 was called by the table and not checked on the DNA. TRBV3-2 is termed a pseudogene. The CDR3 totals 18 residues. The CDR3 is CGSSQVLAGGRSYNEQFF. In DNA form, the CDR3 reads TGTGGCAGCAGCCAAGTGTTAGCGGGAGGAAGGTCCTACAATGAGCAGTTCTTC.

The DNA for the CDR3 is TGTGCCAGCAGCTTAGGGACCCCAGTGGAAAAACTGTTTTTT. Translating it yields CASSLGTPVEKLFF. The rearrangement joins TRBV11-2 to TRBJ1-4; D is uncertain. This CDR3 spans 14 amino acids. Trimming took off 1 base at V and 8 bases at J, with 11 bases between the two ends. Germline V gene lookup returns CDR1 SGHAT and CDR2 FQNNGV. The variable domain in full, completed from reference TRBV11-2 and TRBJ1-4, reads EAGVAQSPRYKIIEKRQSVAFWCNPISGHATLYWYQQILGQGPKLLIQFQNNGVVDDSQLPKDRFSAERLKGVDSTLKIQPAKLEDSAVYLCASSLGTPVEKLFFGSGTQLSVL.

This sequence joins TRBV28 and TRBJ2-7; TRBD1 aligns across 9 bases. This CDR3 has 15 amino acids. CDR1 and CDR2 from the germline V gene are MDHEN and SYDVKM. The junction had 8 bases not matched to a gene; V was cut back by 5 bases and J by 3 bases. CDR3 DNA sequence: TGTGCCAGCAGTCCAAGACAGGGGGGAAGCTACGAGCAGTACTTC. Translation gives CASSPRQGGSYEQYF. Variable domain in full (rest from reference TRBV28 and TRBJ2-7): DVKVTQSSRYLVKRTGEKVFLECVQDMDHENMFWYRQDPGLGLRLIYFSYDVKMKEKGDIPEGYSVSREKKERFSLILESASTNQTSMYLCASSPRQGGSYEQYFGPGTRLTVT.

This clonotype was recorded at least ten times. V and J are TRBV2 and TRBJ2-5; 8 positions agree with TRBD2. With 2 bases clipped from V and 4 bases from J, the junction kept 0 bases outside the gene matches. CDR1 is SNHLY, CDR2 FYNNEI, per germline. The CDR3 is 13 amino acids. Here the CDR3 DNA reads TGTGCCAGCAGTGAACTAGCGGGAGAGACCCAGTACTTC. Residues: CASSELAGETQYF. The whole variable domain, remainder taken from reference TRBV2 and TRBJ2-5, is EPEVTQTPSHQVTQMGQEVILRCVPISNHLYFYWYRQILGQKVEFLVSFYNNEISEKSEIFDDQFSVERPDGSNFTLKIRSTKLEDSAMYFCASSELAGETQYFGPGTRLLVL.

There are a few counts of this clonotype. The chain couples TRBV7-9 to TRBJ2-5, with D hard to call. Trimming removed 5 bases from V and 9 bases from J, with 13 bases in between. The CDR3 is 12 amino acids. The germline gives CDR1 SEHNR, CDR2 FQNEAQ (reference sequence). Here the CDR3 reads CASSPAPVSQYF. CDR3 coding DNA: TGTGCCAGCAGCCCGGCCCCGGTGTCCCAGTACTTC.

In this sample, this clonotype turned up many times. This CDR3 reads CASSSLAGAGVNTEAFF. The DNA for the CDR3 is TGTGCCAGCAGTTCCTTGGCAGGGGCGGGTGTGAACACTGAAGCTTTCTTT. The chain is built from TRBV6-1 and TRBJ1-1; a weak D match, TRBD1 (6 bases). The CDR3 runs 17 residues. V lost 5 bases to trimming and J lost 0 bases, with 19 bases between them. The germline gives CDR1 MNHNS, CDR2 SASEGT.

This clonotype has a handful of counts. The chain has TRBV29-1 and TRBJ2-1; D ambiguous. Looked up from germline, CDR1 is SQVTM and CDR2 is ANQGSEA. The CDR3 contains 15 residues. The V and J ends lost 0 bases and 0 bases respectively, with 9 bases between them. Here the CDR3 reads CSVEDVASSYNEQFF. CDR3 nucleotide sequence: TGCAGCGTTGAAGATGTTGCGAGCTCCTACAATGAGCAGTTCTTC.

The chain recombines TRBV5-6 with TRBJ2-5; TRBD2 aligns across 14 bases. The CDR3 consists of 15 residues. V shed 6 bases and J 1 base; nucleotides not matched to a gene: 2. Per germline, CDR1 SGHDT and CDR2 YYEEEE. The CDR3 DNA reads as TGTGCCAGCAAGACTAGCGGGAGGGTCCAAGAGACCCAGTACTTC. The encoded protein is CASKTSGRVQETQYF. The variable domain in full, completed from reference TRBV5-6 and TRBJ2-5, reads DAGVTQSPTHLIKTRGQQVTLRCSPKSGHDTVSWYQQALGQGPQFIFQYYEEEERQRGNFPDRFSGHQFPNYSSELNVNALLLGDSALYLCASKTSGRVQETQYFGPGTRLLVL.

A word on this clonotype: Germline is not matched at one junction end, which may reflect a read error. The CDR3 nucleotides read TGTGCCGGCAGCCAGAATGAAAAACTGTTTTTT. Translation: CAGSQNEKLFF. V gene TRBV27 combines with J gene TRBJ1-4; the D is unclear. The CDR3 has 11 residues. Germline loops: CDR1 MNHEY, CDR2 SMNVEV (reference sequence).

This clonotype was seen repeatedly, ten times or more. This chain uses TRBV5-1 with TRBJ2-3; 12 nucleotides line up with TRBD2. J was trimmed by 4 bases and V by 0 bases; bases with no gene match: 3. Germline CDR1 SGHRS, CDR2 YFSETQ. This CDR3 has 16 residues. The CDR3 reads CASSLEASGRADTQYF. The CDR3 DNA sequence: TGCGCCAGCAGCTTGGAGGCTAGCGGGAGGGCAGATACGCAGTATTTT.

There are many counts of this clonotype. In DNA, the CDR3 is TGTGCCAGCAGTTTCTCGACTAGCGGGAGAACGGACGGCACAGATACGCAGTATTTT. This codes for CASSFSTSGRTDGTDTQYF. The chain uses TRBV12-3 or TRBV12-4 and TRBJ2-3, with 12 bases matching TRBD2. The CDR3 has 19 residues. V shed 3 bases and J 1 base; nucleotides not matched to a gene: 11.

The rearrangement uses TRBV6-2 or TRBV6-3 and TRBJ1-5; D uncertain. The CDR3 is 14 residues long. The V end lost 7 bases, the J end lost 5 bases, and 15 bases lay between the germline ends. From germline, CDR1 is MNHEY and CDR2 SVGEGT. CDR3 protein: CASKSVLADQPQHF. In DNA form, the CDR3 reads TGTGCCAGCAAATCTGTACTTGCAGATCAGCCCCAGCATTTT.

Many counts were recorded for this clonotype. The chain employs TRBV2 and TRBJ1-1; TRBD1 matches at 10 bases. This CDR3 region has 17 residues. Trimming removed 8 bases from V and 1 base from J; junction bases left unmatched: 13. From germline, CDR1 is SNHLY and CDR2 FYNNEI. In nucleotides, the CDR3 is TGTGCCAGCCACCAGAGAAGACAGGGGGCAAAGAACACTGAAGCTTTCTTT. Its translation is CASHQRRQGAKNTEAFF.

With respect to this clonotype: A read error may produce the germline difference seen at one junction end. The chain employs TRBV6-2 or TRBV6-3 and TRBJ1-2; D is ambiguous. This CDR3 has 13 residues. Germline V CDR1 and CDR2: MNHEY, SVGEGT. CDR3 in DNA: TGTGCCAGCCGTGACCCTGTCCACTATGGCCACACCTTC. Its translation is CASRDPVHYGHTF.

This clonotype was seen at least ten times. The rearrangement links TRBV24-1 to TRBJ2-5; TRBD1 matches at 8 bases. The germline gives CDR1 KGHDR, CDR2 SFDVKD. Unmatched junction bases numbered 15, after V lost 4 bases and J lost 3 bases. The CDR3 is 18 residues long. CDR3 protein: CATSEDDRGFGNKETQYF. In DNA, the CDR3 is TGTGCCACCAGTGAAGATGACAGGGGATTCGGCAATAAAGAGACCCAGTACTTC.

This clonotype was counted a single time. The chain uses TRBV14 and TRBJ1-2, with D possibly TRBD1 on 6 matching bases. Germline V lookup: CDR1 SGHDN, CDR2 FVKESK. Trimming left V 2 bases short and J 6 bases short, with 10 bases between. The CDR3 length is 13 residues. CDR3 coding DNA: TGTGCCAGCAGCCAAACAGGGAGTAATGGCTACACCTTC. Protein: CASSQTGSNGYTF. Based on the CDR3 plus reference TRBV14 and TRBJ1-2, the full variable domain is EAGVTQFPSHSVIEKGQTVTLRCDPISGHDNLYWYRRVMGKEIKFLLHFVKESKQDESGMPNNRFLAERTGGTYSTLKVQPAELEDSGVYFCASSQTGSNGYTFGSGTRLTVV.

This clonotype has a handful of counts. This rearrangement joins TRBV5-6 to TRBJ2-3; tentatively, D is TRBD2 (6 bases). The CDR3 is 14 residues long. CDR1 and CDR2 from the germline V gene are SGHDT and YYEEEE. With 6 bases removed from V and 10 bases from J, the gap between germline ends came to 21 bases. This CDR3 reads CASTLGVGGSAQYF. In nucleotides, the CDR3 is TGTGCCAGCACCCTGGGTGTGGGAGGAAGTGCGCAGTATTTT.

This clonotype has ten or more counts. DNA of the CDR3: TGTGCCAGCAGTAGCGGGAGTAACACAGATACGCAGTATTTT. Its protein product is CASSSGSNTDTQYF. The chain is built from TRBV28 and TRBJ2-3; 8 bases match TRBD2. The CDR3 has 14 amino acids. V lost 5 bases to trimming and J lost 2 bases; unmatched junction nucleotides: 3. Germline lookup yields CDR1 MDHEN and CDR2 SYDVKM.

This clonotype was counted many times. The chain couples TRBV15 to TRBJ1-5, with TRBD1 matching over 7 bases. The trim removed 6 bases at V and 4 bases at J, leaving 6 bases unmatched. This CDR3 is 14 amino acids long. The germline V gene has CDR1 LNHNV and CDR2 YYDKDF (reference sequence). CDR3 nucleotide sequence: TGTGCCACCAGGCTGGGACAGCAGAATCAGCCCCAGCATTTT. This gives the protein CATRLGQQNQPQHF.

A note on this clonotype: This sequence may be a read error, since a much larger clone differs from it by one base. The rearrangement uses TRBV7-9 and TRBJ2-1; D may be TRBD1 (6 bases). Germline V CDR1 and CDR2: SEHNR, FQNEAQ (reference sequence). The CDR3 runs to 13 residues. Trimming took off 3 bases at V and 9 bases at J, with 12 bases between the two ends. As DNA, the CDR3 is TGTGCCAGCAGCTTGACAGGACGTCGTGAGCAGTTCTTC. This gives the protein CASSLTGRREQFF.

This clonotype has a count of ten or more. This chain connects TRBV5-1 to TRBJ2-3; possible D gene TRBD1, 5 bases. V was pared by 6 bases and J by 2 bases, with 13 bases between. CDR3 length: 14 amino acids. Per the germline V gene, CDR1 is SGHRS and CDR2 is YFSETQ. CDR3 sequence (DNA): TGCGCCAGCACGTACTACAGGACCACAGATACGCAGTATTTT. It yields the protein CASTYYRTTDTQYF.